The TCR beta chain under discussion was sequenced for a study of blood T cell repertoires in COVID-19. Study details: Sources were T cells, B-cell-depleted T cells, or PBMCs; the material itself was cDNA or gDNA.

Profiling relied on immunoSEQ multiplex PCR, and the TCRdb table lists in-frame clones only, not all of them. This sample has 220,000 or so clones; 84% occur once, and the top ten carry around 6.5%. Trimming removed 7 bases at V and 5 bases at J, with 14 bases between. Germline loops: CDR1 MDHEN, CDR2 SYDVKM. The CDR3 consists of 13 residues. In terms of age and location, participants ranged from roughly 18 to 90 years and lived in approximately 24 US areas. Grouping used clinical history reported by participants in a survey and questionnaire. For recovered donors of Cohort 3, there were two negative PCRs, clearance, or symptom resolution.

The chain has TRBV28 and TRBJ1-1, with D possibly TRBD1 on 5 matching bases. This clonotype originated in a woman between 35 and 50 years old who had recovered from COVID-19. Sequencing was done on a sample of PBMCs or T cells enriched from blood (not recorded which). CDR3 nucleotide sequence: TGTGCCAGCAAAGGGGAGGGGTGGACTGAAGCTTTCTTT. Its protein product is CASKGEGWTEAFF.